The T cell receptor (beta chain) described here comes from a study of a mutant IDH1 vaccine in newly diagnosed glioma. Time point described: week 23, last vaccination. The content of each vaccine dose was 300 ug of mutant IDH1 20-mer peptide, and topical imiquimod accompanied it. The method was immunoSEQ multiplex PCR; TCRdb's version includes in-frame clones alone and lacks a portion of them. Among tens of thousands of clones listed, around 76% were seen once. CDR1 is ENHRY and CDR2 is SYGVKD in the germline V gene. V was trimmed by 11 bases and J by 5 bases, leaving 18 bases between them. The length of the CDR3 is 13 residues. Regarding this clone: Antigen specificity is unknown.

The rearrangement uses TRBV10-3 and TRBJ1-1, with D tentatively TRBD1 (6 bases). This specimen consisted of PBMCs, obtained from a glioma patient whose treatment included an IDH1 peptide vaccine. The receptor was isolated from a man aged 45-65 years with glioma. The CDR3 is CAAEAGAGTEAFF. CDR3 nucleotide sequence: TGTGCCGCCGAGGCAGGGGCGGGTACTGAAGCTTTCTTT.